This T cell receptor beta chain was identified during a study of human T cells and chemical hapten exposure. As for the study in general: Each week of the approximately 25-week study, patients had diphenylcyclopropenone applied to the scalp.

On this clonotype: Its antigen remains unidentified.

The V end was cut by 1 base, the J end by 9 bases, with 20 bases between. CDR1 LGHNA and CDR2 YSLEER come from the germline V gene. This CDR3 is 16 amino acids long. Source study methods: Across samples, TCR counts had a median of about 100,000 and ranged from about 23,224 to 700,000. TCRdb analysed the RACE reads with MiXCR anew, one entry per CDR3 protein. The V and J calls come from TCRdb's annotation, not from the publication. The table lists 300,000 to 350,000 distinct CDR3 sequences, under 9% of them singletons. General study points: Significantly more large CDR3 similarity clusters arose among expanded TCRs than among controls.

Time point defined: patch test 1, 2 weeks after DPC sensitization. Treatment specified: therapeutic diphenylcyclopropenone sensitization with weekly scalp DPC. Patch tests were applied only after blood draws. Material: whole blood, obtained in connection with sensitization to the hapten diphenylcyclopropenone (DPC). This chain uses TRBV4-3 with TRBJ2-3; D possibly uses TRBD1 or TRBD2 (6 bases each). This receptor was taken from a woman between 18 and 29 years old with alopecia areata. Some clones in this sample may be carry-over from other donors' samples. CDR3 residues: CASSQVGGPLSGTQYF. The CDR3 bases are TGCGCCAGCAGCCAAGTAGGGGGGCCCCTGTCGGGGACGCAGTATTTT.